This is a list of T cell receptor beta chains from one sample in a study of blood T cell repertoires in COVID-19. The repertoire was sequenced with immunoSEQ multiplex PCR; TCRdb's copy has only in-frame clones and lacks some. The sample lists tens of thousands of clones, around 83% occurring once. Sequencing used peripheral blood. The receptors derive from a man aged 80 or over with acute or convalescent COVID-19. CDR3s include the opening cysteine and the closing phenylalanine or tryptophan. The order of the fields is J gene, V gene, clone size, D gene, CDR3 DNA, CDR3 protein. A D gene is named only where the DNA matches it firmly. Not every row has a clone size; where given, it reads once, few, many or a size class.

J: TRBJ2-7; V: TRBV7-9; size: NA; D: TRBD2; DNA: TGTGCCAGCAGCCGTACTAGCGGGAATATCTACGAGCAGTACTTC; CDR3: CASSRTSGNIYEQYF
J: TRBJ2-7; V: TRBV3-1/TRBV3-2; size: NA; D: TRBD2; DNA: TGTGCCAGCAGACTCTTTAGCGGGGGGGCCCACGAGCAGTACTTC; CDR3: CASRLFSGGAHEQYF
J: TRBJ2-2; V: TRBV2; size: NA; D: NA; DNA: TGTGCCAGCAGAGGCCTAAGCGCCACCGGGGAGCTGTTTTTT; CDR3: CASRGLSATGELFF
J: TRBJ1-2; V: TRBV27; size: NA; D: NA; DNA: TGTGCCAGCAGTCACTATTACCTACCGGGACAACACTATGGCTACACCTTC; CDR3: CASSHYYLPGQHYGYTF
J: TRBJ2-2; V: TRBV7-9; size: NA; D: NA; DNA: TGTGCCAGCAGCCAGGACAGTACCGGGGAGCTGTTTTTT; CDR3: CASSQDSTGELFF
J: TRBJ1-5; V: TRBV19; size: NA; D: NA; DNA: TGTGCCAGTAGTATAACGGGGAGCAATCAGCCCCAGCATTTT; CDR3: CASSITGSNQPQHF
J: TRBJ1-4; V: TRBV5-1; size: NA; D: NA; DNA: TGCGCCAGCAGCCACGTTACGGGGGAAAAACTGTTTTTT; CDR3: CASSHVTGEKLFF
J: TRBJ2-7; V: TRBV9; size: once; D: TRBD1; DNA: TGTGCCAGCAGCGTAGGAGACAGGGGGGGATACGAGCAGTACTTC; CDR3: CASSVGDRGGYEQYF
J: TRBJ2-1; V: TRBV6-4; size: NA; D: NA; DNA: TGTGCCAGCAGTGACGATCCGGACAGATCACCCCGCTCCTACAATGAGCAGTTCTTC; CDR3: CASSDDPDRSPRSYNEQFF
J: TRBJ1-1; V: TRBV27; size: NA; D: NA; DNA: TGTGCCAGCACCCCTCGACAGAGTTACTCTGAAGCTTTCTTT; CDR3: CASTPRQSYSEAFF
J: TRBJ2-1; V: TRBV5-1; size: NA; D: TRBD2; DNA: TGCGCCAGCAGCTCCATTAGCGGGAGGGCCAGTGAGCAGTTCTTC; CDR3: CASSSISGRASEQFF
J: TRBJ1-5; V: TRBV7-8; size: NA; D: TRBD1; DNA: TGTGCCAGCAGGTCCGGGACAGGGGGCTTGATGAGTCAGCCCCAGCATTTT; CDR3: CASRSGTGGLMSQPQHF
J: TRBJ1-1; V: TRBV6-5; size: NA; D: NA; DNA: TGTGCCAGCAGTTACTCGAGAGGGTTTAGGAACACTGAAGCTTTCTTT; CDR3: CASSYSRGFRNTEAFF
J: TRBJ2-1; V: TRBV6-4; size: NA; D: TRBD2; DNA: TGTGCCAGCAGTAGACTAGCGGGGGACTACAATGAGCAGTTCTTC; CDR3: CASSRLAGDYNEQFF
J: TRBJ2-1; V: TRBV7-3; size: NA; D: TRBD1; DNA: TGTGCCAGCAGCTTGCAAGCCGGGACAGGGATCGATGAGCAGTTCTTC; CDR3: CASSLQAGTGIDEQFF
J: TRBJ2-5; V: TRBV20-1; size: NA; D: NA; DNA: TGCAGTGCAAGGGGGTCGGAGACCCAGTACTTC; CDR3: CSARGSETQYF
J: TRBJ2-3; V: TRBV7-2; size: NA; D: TRBD2; DNA: TGTGCCAGCAGCTTAGGTAGCGGGGGAGGAAATACGCAGTATTTT; CDR3: CASSLGSGGGNTQYF
J: TRBJ1-2; V: TRBV5-8; size: NA; D: NA; DNA: TGTGCCAGCAGCCCTATGGGAGCTAACTATGGCTACACCTTC; CDR3: CASSPMGANYGYTF
J: TRBJ2-7; V: TRBV18; size: NA; D: TRBD1; DNA: TGTGCCAGCTCACAAGGGACAGGGGGCGACGAGCAGTACTTC; CDR3: CASSQGTGGDEQYF
J: TRBJ1-1; V: TRBV5-1; size: once; D: TRBD1; DNA: TGCGCCAGCAGCTTGTCGGACAGGCGAGCTGAAGCTTTCTTT; CDR3: CASSLSDRRAEAFF
J: TRBJ1-2; V: TRBV4-1; size: NA; D: NA; DNA: TGCGCCAGCAGCCAAGAGGAGTATGGCTACACCTTC; CDR3: CASSQEEYGYTF
J: TRBJ2-1; V: TRBV2; size: NA; D: TRBD2; DNA: TGTGCCAGCAGTGAAATGGCTAGCGGCAGAAACTACAATGAGCAGTTCTTC; CDR3: CASSEMASGRNYNEQFF
J: TRBJ2-4; V: TRBV19; size: NA; D: NA; DNA: TGTGCCAGTAGTATACCGGGTTCCAAAAACATTCAGTACTTC; CDR3: CASSIPGSKNIQYF
J: TRBJ1-1; V: TRBV19; size: NA; D: NA; DNA: TGTGCCAGTAGTATCCCCTTTACCGGGACAAAAAACACTGAAGCTTTCTTT; CDR3: CASSIPFTGTKNTEAFF
J: TRBJ2-7; V: TRBV28; size: NA; D: TRBD2; DNA: TGTGCCAGCAGTTTGGGGGGGTTGGCGCAGTACTTC; CDR3: CASSLGGLAQYF